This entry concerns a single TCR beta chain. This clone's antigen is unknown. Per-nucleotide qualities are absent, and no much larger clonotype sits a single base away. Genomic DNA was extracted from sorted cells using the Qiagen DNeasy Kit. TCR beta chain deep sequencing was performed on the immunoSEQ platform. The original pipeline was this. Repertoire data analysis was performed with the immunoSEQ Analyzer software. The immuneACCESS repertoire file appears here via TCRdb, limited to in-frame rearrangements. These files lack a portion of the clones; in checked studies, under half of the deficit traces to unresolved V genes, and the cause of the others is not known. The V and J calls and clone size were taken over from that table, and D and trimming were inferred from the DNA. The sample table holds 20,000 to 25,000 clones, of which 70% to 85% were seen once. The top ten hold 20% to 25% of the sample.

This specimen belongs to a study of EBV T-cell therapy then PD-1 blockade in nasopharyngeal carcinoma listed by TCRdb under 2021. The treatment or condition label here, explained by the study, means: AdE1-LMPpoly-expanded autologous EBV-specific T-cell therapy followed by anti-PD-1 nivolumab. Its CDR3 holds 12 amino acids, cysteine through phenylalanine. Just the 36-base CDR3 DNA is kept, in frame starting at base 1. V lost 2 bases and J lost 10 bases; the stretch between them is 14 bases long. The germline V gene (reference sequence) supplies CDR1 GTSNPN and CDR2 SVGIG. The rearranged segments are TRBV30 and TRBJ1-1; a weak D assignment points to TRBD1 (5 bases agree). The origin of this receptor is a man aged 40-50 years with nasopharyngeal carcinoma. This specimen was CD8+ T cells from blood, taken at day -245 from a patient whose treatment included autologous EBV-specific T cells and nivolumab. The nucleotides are TGTGCCTGGAGTATCGCCGGGACGCGAGCTTTCTTT. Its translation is CAWSIAGTRAFF.